This T cell receptor (beta chain) emerged from a study of vaccination and CD4 T cells after COVID-19. Study in general: Controls had a CEFX pool, an HIV-1 Nef pool, or no peptide added.

Trimming took off 1 base at V and 5 bases at J, with 11 bases between the two ends. Germline V CDR1 and CDR2: DFQATT, SNEGSKA (reference sequence). The CDR3 spans 13 residues. Turning to this clonotype: Its antigen is still unknown.

Noted treatment: approximately 9-day PBMC culture with coronavirus spike peptide pools or control peptides (ViraFEST assay). Peptide-pool expansion of antigen-specific T cells preceded TCR sequencing in ViraFEST. Negative selection purified CD4+ T cells after about 11 days of culture. The Oncomine TCR Beta short-read assay sequenced DNA from cultured CD4+ T cells. It was cultured CD4+ T cells from which genomic DNA was extracted. One entry per CDR3 protein, called by TCRdb with MiXCR from the PCR reads. The table lists approximately 1,500 distinct CDR3 sequences, about 74% of them singletons. Sequenced here: CD4+ T cells from blood, cultured in vitro, sampled after SARS-CoV-2 vaccination. The sequence was obtained from a human donor who had recovered from COVID-19. The chain carries TRBV20-1 and TRBJ2-5; weak D call: TRBD2 (5 bases). CDR3 loop: CSARVEVAETQYF. CDR3 coding DNA: TGCAGTGCTAGAGTTGAGGTAGCGGAGACCCAGTACTTC.